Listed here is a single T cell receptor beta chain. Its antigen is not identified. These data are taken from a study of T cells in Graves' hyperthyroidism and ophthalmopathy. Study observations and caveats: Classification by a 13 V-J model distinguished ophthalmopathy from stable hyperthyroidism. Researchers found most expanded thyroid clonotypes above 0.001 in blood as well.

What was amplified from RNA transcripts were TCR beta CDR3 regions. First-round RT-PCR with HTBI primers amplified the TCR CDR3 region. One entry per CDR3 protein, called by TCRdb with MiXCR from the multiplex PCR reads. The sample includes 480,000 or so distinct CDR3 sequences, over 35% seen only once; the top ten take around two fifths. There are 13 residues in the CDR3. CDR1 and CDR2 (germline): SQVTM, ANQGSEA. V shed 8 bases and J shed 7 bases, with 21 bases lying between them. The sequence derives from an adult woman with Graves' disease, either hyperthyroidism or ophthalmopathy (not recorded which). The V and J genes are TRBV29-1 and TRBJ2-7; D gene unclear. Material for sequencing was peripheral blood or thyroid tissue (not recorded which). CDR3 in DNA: TGCAGCATTGCACAGTCCCGTAAGGTGGAGCAGTACTTC. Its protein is CSIAQSRKVEQYF.